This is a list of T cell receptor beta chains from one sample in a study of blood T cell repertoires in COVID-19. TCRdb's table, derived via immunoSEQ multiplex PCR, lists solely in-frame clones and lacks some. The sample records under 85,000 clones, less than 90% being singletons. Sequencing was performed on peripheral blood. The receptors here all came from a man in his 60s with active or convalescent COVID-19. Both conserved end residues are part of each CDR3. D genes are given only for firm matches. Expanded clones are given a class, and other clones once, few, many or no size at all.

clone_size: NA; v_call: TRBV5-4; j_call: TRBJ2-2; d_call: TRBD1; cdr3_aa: CASSLAPGQGMFANTGELFF; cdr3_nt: TGTGCCAGCAGCTTGGCCCCGGGACAGGGCATGTTCGCGAACACCGGGGAGCTGTTTTTT
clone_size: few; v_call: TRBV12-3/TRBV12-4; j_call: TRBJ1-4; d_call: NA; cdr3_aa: CASSFIRGEKLFF; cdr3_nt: TGTGCCAGCAGTTTCATTAGGGGAGAAAAACTGTTTTTT
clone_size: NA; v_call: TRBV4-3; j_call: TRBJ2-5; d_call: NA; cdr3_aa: CASSLRLSETQYF; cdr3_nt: TGCGCCAGCAGCCTGCGACTATCGGAGACCCAGTACTTC
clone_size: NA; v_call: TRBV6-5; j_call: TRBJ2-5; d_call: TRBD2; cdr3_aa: CASSYHSSGGTETQYF; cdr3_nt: TGTGCCAGCAGTTACCACTCTAGCGGGGGTACGGAGACCCAGTACTTC
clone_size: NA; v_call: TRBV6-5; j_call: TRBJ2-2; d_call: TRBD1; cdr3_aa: CASRQGPNTGELFF; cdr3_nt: TGTGCCAGCAGACAGGGGCCCAACACCGGGGAGCTGTTTTTT
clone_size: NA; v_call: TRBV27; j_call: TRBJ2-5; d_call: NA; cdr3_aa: CASSNTGQGGWETQYF; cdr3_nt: TGTGCCAGCAGTAACACAGGACAGGGAGGGTGGGAGACCCAGTACTTC
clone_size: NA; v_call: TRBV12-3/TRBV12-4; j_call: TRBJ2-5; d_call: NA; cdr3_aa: CASRSGGGAQYF; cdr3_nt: TGTGCCAGCAGGTCCGGCGGTGGAGCCCAGTACTTC
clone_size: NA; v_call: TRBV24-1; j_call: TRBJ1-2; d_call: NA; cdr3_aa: CATSGLLTGLQVGYTF; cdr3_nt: TGTGCCACCAGTGGTCTATTGACAGGCCTACAGGTTGGCTACACCTTC
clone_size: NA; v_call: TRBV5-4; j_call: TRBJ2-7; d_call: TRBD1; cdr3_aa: CASSLDRGLNEQYF; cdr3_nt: TGTGCCAGCAGCTTGGACAGGGGGTTGAACGAGCAGTACTTC
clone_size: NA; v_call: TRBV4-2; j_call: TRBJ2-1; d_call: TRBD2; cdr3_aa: CASSQDGTSGGLNEQFF; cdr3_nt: TGTGCCAGCAGCCAAGATGGAACTAGCGGGGGGCTCAATGAGCAGTTCTTC
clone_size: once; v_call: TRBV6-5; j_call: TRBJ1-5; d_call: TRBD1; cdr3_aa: CASIFQGDQPQHF; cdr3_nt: TGTGCCAGCATCTTCCAGGGGGATCAGCCCCAGCATTTT
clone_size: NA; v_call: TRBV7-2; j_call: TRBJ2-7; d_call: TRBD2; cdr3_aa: CASSSLLAGAPYEQYF; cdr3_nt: TGTGCCAGCAGCTCGCTACTAGCGGGGGCCCCCTACGAGCAGTACTTC
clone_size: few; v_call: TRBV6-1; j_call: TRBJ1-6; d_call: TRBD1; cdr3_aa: CASSERTGVNWLTESYNSPLHF; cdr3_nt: TGTGCCAGCAGTGAACGAACAGGGGTGAATTGGTTGACCGAGTCCTATAATTCACCCCTCCACTTT
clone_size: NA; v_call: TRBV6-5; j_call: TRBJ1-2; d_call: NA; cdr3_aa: CASSAANYGYTF; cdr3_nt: TGTGCCAGCAGCGCAGCTAACTATGGCTACACCTTC
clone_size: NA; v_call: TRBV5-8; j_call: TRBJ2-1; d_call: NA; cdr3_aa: CASSGTGLPSSYNEQFF; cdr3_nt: TGTGCCAGCAGCGGGACGGGACTCCCGAGCTCCTACAATGAGCAGTTCTTC
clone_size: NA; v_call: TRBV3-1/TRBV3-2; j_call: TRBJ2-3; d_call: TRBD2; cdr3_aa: CASSRLIGGKRDTQYF; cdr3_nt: TGTGCCAGCAGCCGTCTTATCGGGGGGAAGAGGGATACGCAGTATTTT
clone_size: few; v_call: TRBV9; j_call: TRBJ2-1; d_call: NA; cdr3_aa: CASSLQLAPQRNEQFF; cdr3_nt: TGTGCCAGCAGCCTCCAGCTAGCGCCCCAAAGGAATGAGCAGTTCTTC
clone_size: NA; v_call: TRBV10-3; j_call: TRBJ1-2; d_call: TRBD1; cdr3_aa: CAISDRGQADYGYTF; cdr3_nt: TGTGCCATCAGCGATAGGGGGCAGGCGGACTATGGCTACACCTTC